The T cell receptor (beta chain) described here comes from a study of shared clonotypes between healthy human individuals. Study observations and caveats: Across a handful of donors, naive CD4 shared roughly 5.2%, naive CD8 less than 4%, memory CD4 less than 2.5%, memory CD8 roughly 0.37%.

Assay used: immunoSEQ multiplex PCR; TCRdb lists only in-frame clones, some missing. The sample includes more than 850,000 clones, around 78% of them seen just once. With regard to this clone: The antigen remains unidentified.

Germline loops: CDR1 SGDLS, CDR2 YYNGEE. V lost 3 bases and J lost 6; bases outside the gene matches: 10. This CDR3 spans 15 amino acids. Adult donors, all healthy and HIV-negative, had no recent acute infections or vaccinations. This chain joins TRBV9 and TRBJ2-3; 7 bases align to TRBD2. The sequence came from a young man in good health. Some clones in this sample may be carry-over from other donors' samples. The sample taken for sequencing was memory CD4+ T cells from PBMCs. Documented subset: CD45RA-negative fraction. CDR3 in amino acids: CASSAGGAGRDTQYF. CDR3 bases: TGTGCCAGCAGCGCGGGGGGAGCGGGAAGGGATACGCAGTATTTT.